This paragraph covers one T cell receptor (beta chain) sequence. Antigen: not known. The data are from a study of T cells in localized non-small cell lung cancer. TCRdb's copy holds only in-frame clones and misses some; the assay was immunoSEQ multiplex PCR. This table has about 70,000 clones, about 90% appearing once. The CDR3 runs 15 residues. Germline trimming cut 5 bases from V and 6 bases from J; bases unmatched to any gene: 8. Germline lookup yields CDR1 ENHRY and CDR2 SYGVKD. General observations from the study: Only one tumor region was sequenced, so heterogeneity remains possible. There was an association of higher blood T cell density with longer overall survival. Adjacent lung tissue had a median about 57 of the top 100 clones found in the tumor.

The genes are TRBV10-3 and TRBJ2-7, with 12 positions matching TRBD1. The specimen was peripheral blood, collected before any cancer treatment. The TCR comes from a male donor older than 55 with stage III squamous cell lung carcinoma. CDR3 loop: CAISISGQGAGEQYF. The CDR3 nucleotides read TGTGCCATCAGTATCTCGGGACAGGGGGCCGGCGAGCAGTACTTC.